The present T cell receptor beta chain was sequenced within a study of T cells in Graves' hyperthyroidism and ophthalmopathy. Findings and limits, study-wide: Ophthalmopathy, which appeared later, was predicted by the model a median around 6.5 months before onset. Ophthalmopathy and stable hyperthyroidism were separated by a 13 V-J model.

The germline V and J ends were trimmed by 4 bases and 1 base, with 12 bases remaining between them. Per the germline V gene, CDR1 is SGDLS and CDR2 is YYNGEE. This CDR3 has 14 amino acids. Worth noting for this clonotype: What it binds is unknown.

Not enrolled were patients with uncontrolled infection, other autoimmune disease, pregnancy or lactation. PBMCs came from around 9.7 ml fresh peripheral blood. Amplified TCR beta CDR3 regions derived from RNA transcripts. A first-round RT-PCR of the TCR CDR3 used the HTBI primer set. TCRdb redid the calling of the multiplex PCR reads with MiXCR, one entry per CDR3 protein. The table records 360,000 or so distinct CDR3 sequences, approximately 14% of them present only once. The chain recombines TRBV9 with TRBJ2-7; D may be TRBD2 (6 bases). This TCR was recovered from a woman aged 55 to 70 with Graves' ophthalmopathy. Sequencing input: blood. The CDR3 DNA reads TGTGCCAGCAGCCCGATGACTAGTTCCTACGAGCAGTACTTC. Amino acid sequence: CASSPMTSSYEQYF. Complete variable domain (other parts from reference TRBV9 and TRBJ2-7): DSGVTQTPKHLITATGQRVTLRCSPRSGDLSVYWYQQSLDQGLQFLIQYYNGEERAKGNILERFSAQQFPDLHSELNLSSLELGDSALYFCASSPMTSSYEQYFGPGTRLTVT.